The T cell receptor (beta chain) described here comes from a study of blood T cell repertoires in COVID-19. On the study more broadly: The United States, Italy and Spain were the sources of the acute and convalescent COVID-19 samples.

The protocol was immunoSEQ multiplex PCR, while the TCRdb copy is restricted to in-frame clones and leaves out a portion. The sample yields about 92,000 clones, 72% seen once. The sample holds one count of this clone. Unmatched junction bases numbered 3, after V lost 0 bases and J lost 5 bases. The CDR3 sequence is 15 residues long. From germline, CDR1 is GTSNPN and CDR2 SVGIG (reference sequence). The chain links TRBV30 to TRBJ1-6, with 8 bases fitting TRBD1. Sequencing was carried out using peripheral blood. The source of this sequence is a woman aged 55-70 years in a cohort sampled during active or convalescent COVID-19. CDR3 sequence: CAWSVLDRDNSPLHF. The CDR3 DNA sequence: TGTGCCTGGAGTGTACTGGACAGGGATAATTCACCCCTCCACTTT.